A single sample is the source of the 17 T cell receptor beta chains below, sequenced in a study of blood T cell repertoires in COVID-19. Profiled with immunoSEQ multiplex PCR; TCRdb holds only in-frame clones, not every one. The sample yields tens of thousands of clones, over 60% seen once. Sequenced input: peripheral blood. The receptors were sampled from a woman of 80 years or more with active or convalescent COVID-19.

The chain carries TRBV5-6 and TRBJ1-4; 8 nucleotides line up with TRBD1. The CDR3 covers 15 residues. Germline CDR1 reads SGHDT; CDR2 reads YYEEEE. Trimming took 4 bases from V and 7 from J; bases not matched to a gene: 9. The CDR3 bases are TGTGCCAGCAGCATAACAGGGGGAAAGGGTGAAAAACTGTTTTTT. The encoded protein is CASSITGGKGEKLFF.

The V gene is TRBV6-5, the J gene TRBJ1-6; D is ambiguous. This CDR3 spans 13 amino acids. Germline CDR1 is MNHEY and CDR2 is SVGAGI. The ends were cut back, 6 bases at V and 7 bases at J, with 10 bases in the middle. The CDR3 reads CASRRIENSPLHF. The CDR3 region has the DNA TGTGCCAGCAGGCGGATAGAGAATTCACCCCTCCACTTT.

A remark on this clone: An end of the junction does not agree with germline; a read error may underlie this. CDR3 in amino acids: CASSQEQDNYGYTF. The CDR3 nucleotides read TGCGCCAGCAGTCAAGAACAGGATAACTATGGCTACACCTTC. The V call is TRBV4-1, the J call TRBJ1-2, with D possibly matching TRBD1 (5 bases). From germline, CDR1 is MGHRA and CDR2 YSYEKL. The CDR3 has 14 residues.

The chain joins TRBV5-1 to TRBJ2-3, with D uncertain. V was clipped by 4 bases and J by 2 bases, with 11 bases between them. From germline, CDR1 is SGHRS and CDR2 YFSETQ. CDR3 size: 14 residues. The CDR3 loop reads CASSLNFVTDTQYF. The CDR3 nucleotides read TGCGCCAGCAGCCTTAATTTTGTCACAGATACGCAGTATTTT.

This sequence joins TRBV7-9 and TRBJ1-4; the D gene is possibly TRBD1 (6 bases). This CDR3 is built from 16 residues. The ends were cut back, 5 bases at V and 8 bases at J, with 21 bases in the middle. Germline V gene sequence: CDR1 SEHNR, CDR2 FQNEAQ (reference sequence). CDR3 loop: CASSRPLGGGSEKLFF. The CDR3, as DNA: TGTGCCAGCAGCCGCCCCCTAGGGGGGGGAAGCGAAAAACTGTTTTTT.

This chain links TRBV12-3 or TRBV12-4 with TRBJ2-3; D remains unclear. The CDR3 sequence is 12 residues long. Deletions cut 3 bases from V and 3 bases from J, with 4 bases between. CDR3 loop: CASSFETDTQYF. The CDR3 DNA reads as TGTGCCAGCAGTTTTGAGACAGATACGCAGTATTTT.

This sequence joins TRBV5-1 and TRBJ2-3, with TRBD2 identical over 8 bases. Germline V gene sequence: CDR1 SGHRS, CDR2 YFSETQ. With V trimmed by 3 bases and J by 4 bases, 13 bases remained unmatched. CDR3 length: 17 amino acids. The CDR3 nucleotides read TGCGCCAGCAGCTCCACCCCCTATAGCGGGGCGGCAGATACGCAGTATTTT. Residues: CASSSTPYSGAADTQYF.

CDR3 in amino acids: CASSLDRDNSPLHF. The DNA for the CDR3 is TGTGCCAGCAGCTTGGACAGGGATAATTCACCCCTCCACTTT. The V and J genes are TRBV7-2 and TRBJ1-6; 8 positions match TRBD1. Trimming cost V 3 bases and J 5 bases; bases outside gene matches: 0. Germline V gene data show CDR1 as SGHTA and CDR2 as FQGNSA. CDR3 length: 14 amino acids.

The chain carries TRBV4-1 and TRBJ1-6; D is uncertain. V was clipped by 0 bases and J by 10 bases, with 10 bases between them. The germline V gene encodes CDR1 MGHRA and CDR2 YSYEKL. This CDR3 comprises 14 residues. The CDR3 here is CASSQEGGNSPLHF. In nucleotides, the CDR3 is TGCGCCAGCAGCCAAGAGGGCGGGAACTCACCCCTCCACTTT.

The chain couples TRBV2 to TRBJ1-6, with 8 nucleotides matching TRBD1. In germline, CDR1 is SNHLY, CDR2 FYNNEI. The ends lost 1 base at V and 9 bases at J; junction bases unmatched: 5. This CDR3 region has 15 residues. The CDR3, as DNA: TGTGCCAGCAGTGAAGTCGAGACAGGGGTTTCACCCCTCCACTTT. Translation gives CASSEVETGVSPLHF.

V usage is TRBV6-5 and J usage is TRBJ1-2, with D possibly matching TRBD1 (6 bases). The CDR3 has 15 amino acids. V was pared by 5 bases and J by 4 bases, with 17 bases between. Germline V gene lookup returns CDR1 MNHEY and CDR2 SVGAGI. The CDR3 nucleotides read TGTGCCAGCAGTCCAAGGACAGATCCATCCTATGGCTACACCTTC. This sequence encodes CASSPRTDPSYGYTF.

The chain joins TRBV7-9 to TRBJ1-5; D is possibly TRBD1 (5 bases). CDR1 and CDR2 from the germline V gene are SEHNR and FQNEAQ (reference sequence). V was pared by 5 bases and J by 4 bases, with 12 bases between. CDR3 length equals 14 residues. CDR3 sequence (DNA): TGTGCCAGCAGCGTAGACAGCTTAAATCAGCCCCAGCATTTT. It translates to CASSVDSLNQPQHF.

The chain employs TRBV10-1 and TRBJ1-2, with D perhaps matching TRBD1 (6 bases). Trimming took off 7 bases at V and 2 bases at J, with 17 bases between the two ends. CDR1 and CDR2 from the germline V gene are WNHNN and SYGVQD (reference sequence). The CDR3 loop spans 15 amino acids. The CDR3 reads CASNRPGHQNYGYTF. The CDR3 DNA reads TGCGCCAGCAACCGTCCGGGACACCAGAACTATGGCTACACCTTC.

The chain is built from TRBV5-6 and TRBJ2-3; 11 nucleotides match TRBD1. The CDR3 is 17 amino acids. In germline, CDR1 is SGHDT, CDR2 YYEEEE. The V gene end was trimmed by 3 bases and the J gene end by 0 bases; junction bases not matched to a gene: 6. CDR3 sequence (DNA): TGTGCCAGCAGCTCTAGGACAGGGGGCGACAGCACAGATACGCAGTATTTT. This translates into CASSSRTGGDSTDTQYF.

This clone occurred a few times. The V call is TRBV13, the J call TRBJ1-3; D is undetermined. The germline V gene encodes CDR1 PRHDT and CDR2 FYEKMQ (reference sequence). The ends were cut back, 7 bases at V and 3 bases at J, with 13 bases in the middle. This CDR3 has 14 amino acids. The CDR3 nucleotides read TGTGCCAGCACGCCGGAGGGTTTTGGAAACACCATATATTTT. As protein: CASTPEGFGNTIYF.

The chain recombines TRBV19 with TRBJ1-3, with D unresolved. Trimming left V 8 bases short and J 1 base short, with 15 bases between. Germline V lookup: CDR1 LNHDA, CDR2 SQIVND (reference sequence). The CDR3 covers 15 residues. The DNA of the CDR3 is TGTGCCAGTGGTGGCCGGAGATGGTCTGGAAACACCATATATTTT. Protein: CASGGRRWSGNTIYF.

This clone was picked up a small number of times. J is TRBJ2-3 and V is TRBV7-2; the D is unclear. CDR1 SGHTA and CDR2 FQGNSA come from the germline V gene. V gave up 7 bases and J gave up 3 bases, with 14 bases separating them. CDR3 size: 14 residues. This chain's CDR3 is CASNSGLRTDTQYF. DNA of the CDR3: TGTGCCAGCAACTCGGGTTTGCGGACAGATACGCAGTATTTT.